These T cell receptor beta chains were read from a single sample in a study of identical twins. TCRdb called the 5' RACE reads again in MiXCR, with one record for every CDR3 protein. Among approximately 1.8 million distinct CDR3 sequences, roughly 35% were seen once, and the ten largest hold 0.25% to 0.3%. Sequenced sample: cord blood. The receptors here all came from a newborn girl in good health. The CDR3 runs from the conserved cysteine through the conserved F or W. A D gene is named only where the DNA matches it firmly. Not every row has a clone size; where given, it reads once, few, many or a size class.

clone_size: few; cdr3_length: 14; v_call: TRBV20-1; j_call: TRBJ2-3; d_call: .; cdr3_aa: CSAETRQGGNTQYF; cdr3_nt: TGCAGTGCCGAAACGCGACAGGGCGGGAATACGCAGTATTTT
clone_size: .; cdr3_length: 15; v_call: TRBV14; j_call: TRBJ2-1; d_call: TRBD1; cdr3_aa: CASSHGTGAYNEQFF; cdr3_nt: TGTGCCAGCAGCCACGGGACAGGGGCCTACAATGAGCAGTTCTTC
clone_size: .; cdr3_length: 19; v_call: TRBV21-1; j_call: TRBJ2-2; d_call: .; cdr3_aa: CASSSKVAGTLGNTGELFF; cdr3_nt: TGTGCCAGCAGCAGCAAGGTAGCGGGAACCTTGGGGAACACCGGGGAGCTGTTTTTT
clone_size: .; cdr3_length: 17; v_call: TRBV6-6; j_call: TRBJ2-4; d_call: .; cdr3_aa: CASSYSVRNLAKNIQYF; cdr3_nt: TGTGCCAGCAGTTACTCCGTCAGGAACCTAGCCAAAAACATTCAGTACTTC
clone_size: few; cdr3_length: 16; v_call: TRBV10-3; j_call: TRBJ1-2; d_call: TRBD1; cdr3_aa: CAISESRRTGSYGYTF; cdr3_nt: TGTGCCATCAGTGAGTCAAGAAGGACAGGGAGCTATGGCTACACCTTC
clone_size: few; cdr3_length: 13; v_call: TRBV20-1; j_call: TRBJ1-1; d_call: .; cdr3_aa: CSARRAGNTEAFF; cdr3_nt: TGCAGTGCTAGAAGGGCAGGGAACACTGAAGCTTTCTTT
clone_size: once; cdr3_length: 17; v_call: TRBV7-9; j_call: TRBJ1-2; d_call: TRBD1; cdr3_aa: CASSLGGGTGENYGYTF; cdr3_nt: TGTGCCAGCAGCTTAGGCGGGGGGACAGGCGAAAACTATGGCTACACCTTC
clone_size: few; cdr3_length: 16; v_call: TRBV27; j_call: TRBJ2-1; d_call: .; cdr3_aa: CASSPVGGRSYNEQFF; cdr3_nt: TGTGCCAGCAGCCCTGTAGGGGGTCGCTCCTACAATGAGCAGTTCTTC
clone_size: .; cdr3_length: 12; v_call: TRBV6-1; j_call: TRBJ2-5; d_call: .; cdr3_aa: CASSEFRGTQYF; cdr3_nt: TGTGCCAGCAGTGAATTTAGGGGGACCCAGTACTTC
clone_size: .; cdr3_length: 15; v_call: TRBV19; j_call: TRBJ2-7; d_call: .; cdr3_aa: CASSIVDSLSYEQYF; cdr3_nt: TGTGCCAGTAGTATAGTAGACAGCCTCTCCTACGAGCAGTACTTC
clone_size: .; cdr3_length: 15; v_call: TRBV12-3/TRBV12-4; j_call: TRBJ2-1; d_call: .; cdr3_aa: CASSSRVSGPNEQFF; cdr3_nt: TGTGCCAGCAGTTCCCGCGTGTCAGGCCCCAATGAGCAGTTCTTC
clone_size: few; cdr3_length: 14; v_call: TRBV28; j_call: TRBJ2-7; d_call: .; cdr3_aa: CASSPSDRSDEQYF; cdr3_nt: TGTGCCAGCAGTCCTTCCGACAGGTCGGACGAGCAGTACTTC
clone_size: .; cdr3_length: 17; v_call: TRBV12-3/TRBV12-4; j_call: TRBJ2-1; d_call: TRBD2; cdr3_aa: CASSLEGLAGVVNEQFF; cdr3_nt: TGTGCCAGCAGTTTAGAGGGACTAGCGGGAGTTGTGAATGAGCAGTTCTTC